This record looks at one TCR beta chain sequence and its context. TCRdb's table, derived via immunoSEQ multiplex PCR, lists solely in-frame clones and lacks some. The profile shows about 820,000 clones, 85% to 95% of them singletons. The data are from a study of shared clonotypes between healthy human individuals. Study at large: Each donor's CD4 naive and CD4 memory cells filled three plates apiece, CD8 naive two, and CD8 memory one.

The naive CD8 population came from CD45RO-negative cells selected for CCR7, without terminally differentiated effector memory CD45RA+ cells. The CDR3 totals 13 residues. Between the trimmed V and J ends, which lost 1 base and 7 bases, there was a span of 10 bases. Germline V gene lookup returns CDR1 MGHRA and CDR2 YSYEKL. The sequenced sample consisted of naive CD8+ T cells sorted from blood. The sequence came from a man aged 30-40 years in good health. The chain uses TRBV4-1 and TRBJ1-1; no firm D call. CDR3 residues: CASSQGRGYEAFF. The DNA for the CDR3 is TGCGCCAGCAGCCAAGGGCGGGGATATGAAGCTTTCTTT.